This is a list of T cell receptor beta chains from one sample in a study of T cell responses to AZD1222 COVID-19 vaccine. Assay used: immunoSEQ multiplex PCR; TCRdb lists only in-frame clones, some missing. Of about 140,000 clones in the sample, 80% to 90% are singletons; the top ten hold more than 7%. This specimen was peripheral blood, taken on day 0 of AZD1222 vaccination. All receptors come from an adult in good health. The CDR3 runs from the conserved cysteine through the conserved F or W. The D gene is left open where the match is weak. Where a row states a size, it is once, few, many or the class of an expanded clone; other rows omit it.

CDR3 protein,CDR3 DNA,V gene,clone size,J gene,D gene
CASSKPKGREREVSYNEQFF,TGTGCCAGCAGCAAACCCAAAGGTAGAGAGAGGGAGGTATCCTACAATGAGCAGTTCTTC,TRBV21-1,NA,TRBJ2-1,NA
CASSTDPQGQGLGYTF,TGTGCCAGCAGCACGGATCCCCAGGGACAGGGGCTTGGCTACACCTTC,TRBV5-4,NA,TRBJ1-2,TRBD1
CASSLEGTNTAFF,TGTGCCAGCAGCTTGGAAGGGACCAACACCGCGTTCTTC,TRBV5-4,NA,TRBJ2-1,NA
CASSRGALDTQYF,TGTGCCAGCAGCCGGGGAGCCCTAGATACGCAGTATTTT,TRBV6-5,NA,TRBJ2-3,NA
CASSLLAEGNEQYF,TGTGCCAGCAGTCTACTAGCCGAAGGAAACGAGCAGTACTTC,TRBV27,NA,TRBJ2-7,NA
CASIPRSGGETQYF,TGTGCCAGCATCCCGCGGTCGGGGGGAGAGACCCAGTACTTC,TRBV11-2,once,TRBJ2-5,TRBD2
CASSPFADTQYF,TGTGCCAGCAGCCCCTTTGCAGATACGCAGTATTTT,TRBV9,NA,TRBJ2-3,NA
CASSEQGLNQPQHF,TGTGCCAGCAGTGAACAGGGGTTGAATCAGCCCCAGCATTTT,TRBV2,NA,TRBJ1-5,NA
CALTGQGGYTEAFF,TGTGCCTTGACTGGACAGGGTGGGTACACTGAAGCTTTCTTT,TRBV30,NA,TRBJ1-1,TRBD1
CASSWGGGFYNEQFF,TGTGCCAGCAGCTGGGGGGGAGGTTTCTACAATGAGCAGTTCTTC,TRBV11-2,NA,TRBJ2-1,TRBD2
CASSLTGYGNQPQHF,TGTGCCAGCAGCTTAACAGGGTATGGCAATCAGCCCCAGCATTTT,TRBV11-2,NA,TRBJ1-5,NA
CASNHREEPQHF,TGTGCCAGCAACCACAGGGAGGAGCCCCAGCATTTT,TRBV6-5,NA,TRBJ1-5,NA
CASSRWDSQETQYF,TGCGCCAGCAGCCGGTGGGACAGTCAAGAGACCCAGTACTTC,TRBV5-1,NA,TRBJ2-5,TRBD1
CAISEEDSSNEQFF,TGTGCCATCAGCGAGGAGGACTCGTCAAATGAGCAGTTCTTC,TRBV10-3,NA,TRBJ2-1,NA
CASSQTTRGELFF,TGTGCCAGCAGTCAGACGACGCGCGGGGAGCTGTTTTTT,TRBV6-5,NA,TRBJ2-2,NA
CASSQLAGVYEQFF,TGTGCCAGCAGCCAACTAGCGGGAGTTTATGAGCAGTTCTTC,TRBV3-1/TRBV3-2,NA,TRBJ2-1,TRBD2
CASSIRTVWEYTIYF,TGCGCCAGCAGCATACGGACAGTCTGGGAGTACACCATATATTTT,TRBV4-1,few,TRBJ1-3,NA
CASSTTGEGEAFF,TGTGCCAGCAGCACGACAGGGGAGGGTGAAGCTTTCTTT,TRBV11-2,NA,TRBJ1-1,TRBD1
CASAKGSENTGELFF,TGTGCCAGTGCCAAAGGTAGCGAGAACACCGGGGAGCTGTTTTTT,TRBV19,NA,TRBJ2-2,NA
CAWNGQGGQPQHF,TGTGCCTGGAATGGACAGGGAGGGCAGCCCCAGCATTTT,TRBV30,NA,TRBJ1-5,TRBD1
CASTPDGTAYGYTF,TGTGCCAGCACCCCCGACGGGACAGCCTATGGCTACACCTTC,TRBV2,NA,TRBJ1-2,TRBD1
CASSLMIQTQYF,TGTGCCAGCAGCCTAATGATACAGACCCAGTACTTC,TRBV7-9,NA,TRBJ2-5,NA
CASSLEGAGGREQYF,TGCGCCAGCAGCTTGGAGGGGGCGGGAGGGCGAGAGCAGTACTTC,TRBV5-1,NA,TRBJ2-7,TRBD2
CASSLRGPSGNTIYF,TGTGCCAGCAGTTTAAGGGGGCCCTCTGGAAACACCATATATTTT,TRBV28,NA,TRBJ1-3,TRBD1
CASTQPVSNQPQHF,TGTGCCAGCACCCAGCCCGTTAGCAATCAGCCCCAGCATTTT,TRBV28,NA,TRBJ1-5,NA
CASSQSGTGENF,TGTGCCAGCAGCCAATCCGGGACAGGGGAGAATTTT,TRBV3-1/TRBV3-2,NA,TRBJ2-3,TRBD1
CASSWLIGGGVSYEQYF,TGTGCCAGCAGCTGGCTAATTGGGGGAGGTGTCTCCTACGAGCAGTACTTC,TRBV7-9,once,TRBJ2-7,NA
CASSPPEGESSPLHF,TGTGCCAGCAGCCCCCCCGAAGGGGAAAGTTCACCCCTCCACTTT,TRBV7-8,NA,TRBJ1-6,NA
CASSPNAGTTNNEQFF,TGCGCCAGCAGCCCTAACGCGGGGACTACAAACAATGAGCAGTTCTTC,TRBV5-1,NA,TRBJ2-1,TRBD2
CASSFSGKPWDTNQPQHF,TGTGCCAGCAGTTTCTCGGGAAAACCTTGGGACACTAATCAGCCCCAGCATTTT,TRBV27,NA,TRBJ1-5,NA
CASSLTGFYNEQFF,TGTGCCAGCAGCCTAACGGGGTTCTACAATGAGCAGTTCTTC,TRBV7-2,NA,TRBJ2-1,NA
CASSPAGQGVYEQYF,TGTGCCAGCAGCCCGGCGGGACAGGGGGTTTACGAGCAGTACTTC,TRBV7-6,few,TRBJ2-7,TRBD1
CASSARRVMNTEAFF,TGTGCCAGCAGCGCAAGACGGGTGATGAACACTGAAGCTTTCTTT,TRBV7-8,NA,TRBJ1-1,NA
CASRGGGTLNEQFF,TGTGCCAGCAGAGGGGGGGGGACTCTGAATGAGCAGTTCTTC,TRBV2,NA,TRBJ2-1,NA
CASSPPGLAEPNEQFF,TGTGCCAGCTCACCACCGGGACTAGCGGAGCCCAATGAGCAGTTCTTC,TRBV18,NA,TRBJ2-1,TRBD2
CASSQRSQGNEKLFF,TGTGCCAGCAGCCAAAGATCCCAGGGTAATGAAAAACTGTTTTTT,TRBV4-2,NA,TRBJ1-4,NA
CASSLIYEQYF,TGTGCCAGCAGCTTGATCTACGAGCAGTACTTC,TRBV7-9,NA,TRBJ2-7,NA
CASSGARTYEQYF,TGTGCCAGCTCAGGCGCCAGAACCTACGAGCAGTACTTC,TRBV18,NA,TRBJ2-7,NA
CASSPPPGEAFF,TGTGCCAGCAGCCCGCCCCCGGGGGAAGCTTTCTTT,TRBV7-9,NA,TRBJ1-1,NA
CASSQSPGTGYYEQYF,TGCGCCAGCAGCCAATCCCCCGGGACAGGGTACTACGAGCAGTACTTC,TRBV4-1,NA,TRBJ2-7,TRBD1
CASSIRGGRGGVADTQYF,TGTGCCAGTAGTATCCGCGGGGGGCGAGGAGGGGTGGCAGATACGCAGTATTTT,TRBV19,NA,TRBJ2-3,TRBD2
CSTGTNEAFF,TGCAGCACTGGGACTAATGAAGCTTTCTTT,TRBV29-1,NA,TRBJ1-1,NA
CASSSLDSQETQYF,TGCGCCAGCAGCTCCCTTGACAGCCAGGAGACCCAGTACTTC,TRBV5-1,once,TRBJ2-5,NA
CARSLRIAGGPRPTDTQYF,TGTGCCAGAAGCTTGCGTATAGCGGGAGGGCCGAGACCCACTGATACGCAGTATTTT,TRBV5-3,NA,TRBJ2-3,TRBD2
CASSDRGMDTQYF,TGTGCCAGCAGCGACAGGGGGATGGATACGCAGTATTTT,TRBV7-6,NA,TRBJ2-3,TRBD1
CASSRDLNLYEQYF,TGCGCCAGCAGCAGGGACTTAAACCTCTACGAGCAGTACTTC,TRBV5-1,NA,TRBJ2-7,NA
CASSSSDRAHEQYF,TGTGCCAGCAGTTCCTCCGACAGGGCCCACGAGCAGTACTTC,TRBV28,NA,TRBJ2-7,TRBD1
CASSQGTENEKLFF,TGTGCCAGCAGCCAAGGAACAGAGAATGAAAAACTGTTTTTT,TRBV14,NA,TRBJ1-4,NA
CAIRDPGATNEQYF,TGTGCCATCAGGGATCCGGGAGCAACGAACGAGCAGTACTTC,TRBV10-3,NA,TRBJ2-7,NA
CASSGRDGLPDQPQHF,TGTGCCAGCAGTGGTAGGGATGGACTTCCAGATCAGCCCCAGCATTTT,TRBV2,NA,TRBJ1-5,NA
CASSLGGGVFTDTQYF,TGTGCCAGCAGCTTGGGGGGGGGCGTATTCACAGATACGCAGTATTTT,TRBV5-4,NA,TRBJ2-3,NA
CASSQGVETQYF,TGTGCCAGCAGTCAGGGGGTAGAGACCCAGTACTTC,TRBV5-5,NA,TRBJ2-5,TRBD1
CASSRGDRGMNTEAFF,TGTGCCAGCTCACGAGGGGACAGGGGCATGAACACTGAAGCTTTCTTT,TRBV18,NA,TRBJ1-1,TRBD1
CASNRQGRAYEQYF,TGTGCCAGTAACCGACAGGGAAGAGCCTACGAGCAGTACTTC,TRBV19,NA,TRBJ2-7,TRBD1
CASSLVGDLRYTF,TGTGCCAGCAGTTTAGTGGGGGATTTGCGCTACACCTTC,TRBV28,NA,TRBJ1-2,NA